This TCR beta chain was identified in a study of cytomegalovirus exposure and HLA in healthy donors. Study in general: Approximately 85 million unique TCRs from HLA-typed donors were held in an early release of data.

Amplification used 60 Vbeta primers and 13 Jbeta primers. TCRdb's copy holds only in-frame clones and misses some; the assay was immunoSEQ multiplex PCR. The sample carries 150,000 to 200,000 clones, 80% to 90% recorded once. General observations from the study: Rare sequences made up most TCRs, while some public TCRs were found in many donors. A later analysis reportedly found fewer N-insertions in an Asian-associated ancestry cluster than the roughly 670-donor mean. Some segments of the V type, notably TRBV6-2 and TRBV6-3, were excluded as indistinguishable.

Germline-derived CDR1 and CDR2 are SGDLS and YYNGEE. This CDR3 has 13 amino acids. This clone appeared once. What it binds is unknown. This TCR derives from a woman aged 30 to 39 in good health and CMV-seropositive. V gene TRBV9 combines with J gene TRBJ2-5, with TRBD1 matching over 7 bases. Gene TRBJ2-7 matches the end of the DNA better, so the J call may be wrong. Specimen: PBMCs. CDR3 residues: CASNTGDFAEQYF. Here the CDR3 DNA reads TGTGCCAGCAATACAGGGGATTTCGCCGAGCAGTACTTC.